Presented here are 21 T cell receptor beta chains from one specimen sequenced in a study of cytomegalovirus exposure and HLA in healthy donors (dated by TCRdb to the late 2010s). The protocol used for the library was the immunoSEQ multiplex PCR assay. A mixture of 60 forward primers for TCR Vbeta segments and 13 reverse primers for TCR Jbeta segments was used in the multiplex PCR. Not all clones reach the TCRdb copy of this immuneACCESS table, which keeps in-frame sequences only. Checked studies attribute under half of the gap to unresolved V genes and leave the rest unexplained. This sample's records show 34,000 or so clones. Approximately 2% of the sample belongs to the ten largest clones. Sequencing was carried out using PBMCs. The receptor set was obtained from a woman in her thirties or forties in good health and CMV-seropositive.

The chain recombines TRBV6-1 with TRBJ2-2, with 7 bases identical to TRBD1. CDR3 length equals 15 residues. CDR1 is MNHNS, CDR2 SASEGT, per germline. The junction had 9 bases not matched to a gene; V was cut back by 8 bases and J by 3 bases. The DNA of the CDR3 is TGTGCCAGCTCAACGACAGGGCGGTACACCGGGGAGCTGTTTTTT. This codes for CASSTTGRYTGELFF.

V usage is TRBV4-1 and J usage is TRBJ2-2; 8 nucleotides align to TRBD2. CDR1 is MGHRA and CDR2 is YSYEKL in the germline V gene. The CDR3 sequence is 18 residues long. The V gene end was trimmed by 5 bases and the J gene end by 4 bases; junction bases not matched to a gene: 15. Here the CDR3 DNA reads TGCGCCAGCAGCTACCAGTATCGGGGGGGCCGGGGCACCGGGGAGCTGTTTTTT. Amino acid sequence: CASSYQYRGGRGTGELFF.

J is TRBJ2-5 and V is TRBV10-3; D call uncertain. The CDR3 is 16 residues long. From germline, CDR1 is ENHRY and CDR2 SYGVKD. Trimming stripped 6 bases from V and 2 bases from J, with 19 bases between. CDR3 sequence: CAISPSGNGWQETQYF. The CDR3 DNA reads as TGTGCCATCAGCCCAAGTGGCAACGGGTGGCAAGAGACCCAGTACTTC.

The chain joins TRBV29-1 to TRBJ2-7; 9 nucleotides line up with TRBD1. The CDR3 runs to 15 residues. Germline CDR1 and CDR2: SQVTM and ANQGSEA. V dropped 4 bases and J dropped 1; count of bases not matched to a gene: 8. CDR3 residues: CSVGGSGQGSYEQYF. The CDR3, as DNA: TGCAGCGTTGGAGGTTCGGGACAGGGATCCTACGAGCAGTACTTC.

The V gene is TRBV11-2, the J gene TRBJ2-2; 12 nucleotides agree with TRBD2. With 2 bases clipped from V and 7 bases from J, the junction kept 5 bases outside the gene matches. CDR1 and CDR2 from the germline V gene are SGHAT and FQNNGV. The CDR3 length is 16 residues. The CDR3, as DNA: TGTGCCAGCAGCTTACGACTAGCGGGAGAGGACGGGGAGCTGTTTTTT. The encoded protein is CASSLRLAGEDGELFF.

The chain recombines TRBV2 with TRBJ2-2; TRBD1 agrees at 8 bases. CDR3 size: 16 residues. V lost 4 bases, J lost 1 base, and 5 bases stayed unmatched. CDR1 is SNHLY, CDR2 FYNNEI, per germline. CDR3 amino acids: CASSADRAQNTGELFF. CDR3 DNA sequence: TGTGCCAGCAGTGCGGACAGGGCCCAGAACACCGGGGAGCTGTTTTTT. Full variable domain (outside the CDR3, taken from reference TRBV2 and TRBJ2-2): EPEVTQTPSHQVTQMGQEVILRCVPISNHLYFYWYRQILGQKVEFLVSFYNNEISEKSEIFDDQFSVERPDGSNFTLKIRSTKLEDSAMYFCASSADRAQNTGELFFGEGSRLTVL.

The chain carries TRBV28 and TRBJ2-3; D is perhaps TRBD1 (6 bases). The CDR3 runs to 13 residues. V was clipped by 2 bases and J by 7 bases, with 10 bases between them. Germline loops: CDR1 MDHEN, CDR2 SYDVKM. CDR3 sequence reads: CASSLPQGNTQYF. In nucleotides, the CDR3 is TGTGCCAGCAGTTTACCACAGGGAAATACGCAGTATTTT.

This chain uses TRBV6-1 with TRBJ2-7; 7 bases line up with TRBD2. This CDR3 contains 14 residues. The junction had 4 bases not matched to a gene; V was cut back by 4 bases and J by 1 base. Germline V gene data show CDR1 as MNHNS and CDR2 as SASEGT. The chain's CDR3 is CASSGGTISYEQYF. For the CDR3, the DNA is TGTGCCAGCAGTGGAGGGACTATTTCCTACGAGCAGTACTTC.

About this clone itself: Other DNA sequences of this sample code for an identical CDR3. The genes are TRBV18 and TRBJ1-1, with D possibly TRBD1 on 5 matching bases. With 5 bases removed from V and 8 bases from J, the gap between germline ends came to 12 bases. Germline-derived CDR1 and CDR2 are KGHSH and LQKENI. This CDR3 is built from 12 residues. The CDR3 nucleotides read TGTGCCAGCTCAACAGACAGACCAGAAGCTTTCTTT. This gives the protein CASSTDRPEAFF.

The chain recombines TRBV2 with TRBJ2-7; weak D call: TRBD2 (6 bases). CDR3 length: 11 amino acids. Trimming cost V 6 bases and J 7 bases, with 10 bases left between them. From germline, CDR1 is SNHLY and CDR2 FYNNEI. DNA of the CDR3: TGTGCCAGCAGGGGACTGGGGGAGCAGTACTTC. As protein: CASRGLGEQYF.

This sequence joins TRBV5-4 and TRBJ2-3, with TRBD2 matching 11 bases. The CDR3 covers 17 residues. Trimming at V came to 4 bases and at J to 0 bases, leaving 7 bases not matched to a gene. The V gene's germline CDR1 is SGHNT and CDR2 YYREEE (reference sequence). CDR3 in amino acids: CASSPEGLAVSTDTQYF. The CDR3 nucleotides are TGTGCCAGCAGCCCCGAGGGACTAGCGGTTAGCACAGATACGCAGTATTTT.

V gene TRBV7-3 combines with J gene TRBJ2-2; no clear D. The CDR3 has 12 residues. Germline V gene data show CDR1 as SGHTA and CDR2 as FQGTGA. Trimming left V 2 bases short and J 13 bases short, with 11 bases between. In nucleotides, the CDR3 is TGTGCCAGCAGCTTAGGTAGCTCCGGGCTGTTTTTT. Residues: CASSLGSSGLFF.

This sequence joins TRBV27 and TRBJ2-4; 7 nucleotides match TRBD1. The CDR3 runs 15 residues. Germline assignment: CDR1 MNHEY and CDR2 SMNVEV (reference sequence). Trimming removed 8 bases from V and 5 bases from J; junction bases left unmatched: 12. The CDR3 DNA sequence: TGTGCCAGCTCGAAGGGGGCAGGGGTGCAAAACATTCAGTACTTC. It specifies CASSKGAGVQNIQYF.

The chain links TRBV6-1 to TRBJ1-4, with 7 bases identical to TRBD1. This CDR3 contains 14 residues. CDR1 is MNHNS, CDR2 SASEGT, per germline. The V segment lost 7 bases and the J segment 5 bases; nucleotides outside the gene matches: 7. CDR3 DNA sequence: TGTGCCAGCAATCTGGACAGGCTGAATGAAAAACTGTTTTTT. Translating it yields CASNLDRLNEKLFF.

V is TRBV5-1 and J is TRBJ2-7; D is possibly TRBD1 (6 bases). From germline, CDR1 is SGHRS and CDR2 YFSETQ. V was pared by 0 bases and J by 6 bases, with 16 bases between. The CDR3 runs to 15 residues. As DNA, the CDR3 is TGCGCCAGCAGCTTGGTGGGCGGACAGTCCCTCGAGCAGTACTTC. Translating gives CASSLVGGQSLEQYF.

The chain has TRBV28 and TRBJ2-5; D ambiguous. The germline V gene has CDR1 MDHEN and CDR2 SYDVKM. The ends were cut back, 8 bases at V and 5 bases at J, with 12 bases in the middle. The CDR3 contains 12 residues. The CDR3 coding sequence is TGTGCCAGCGCGCAAGGAGCGGAGACCCAGTACTTC. This encodes CASAQGAETQYF.

The V and J genes are TRBV5-1 and TRBJ2-1, with 10 bases lining up with TRBD2. The CDR3 sequence is 21 residues long. CDR1 is SGHRS, CDR2 YFSETQ, per germline. V lost 4 bases to trimming and J lost 0 bases; unmatched junction nucleotides: 19. CDR3 in amino acids: CASSGDSGPGLAASSYNEQFF. Written as DNA, the CDR3 is TGCGCCAGCAGCGGCGACAGCGGCCCCGGACTAGCGGCTAGCTCCTACAATGAGCAGTTCTTC.

The genes are TRBV28 and TRBJ2-5; 11 nucleotides align to TRBD1. The CDR3 is 15 residues long. V shed 6 bases, J shed 10 bases, and the junction held 13 bases outside the gene matches. CDR1 is MDHEN and CDR2 is SYDVKM in the germline V gene. Here the CDR3 reads CASSLGQGALVDQYF. The CDR3 DNA follows: TGTGCCAGCAGCCTTGGACAGGGGGCTCTAGTGGACCAGTACTTC.

J is TRBJ1-1 and V is TRBV19; D unresolved. V dropped 3 bases and J dropped 3 bases, with 11 bases sitting between them. From germline, CDR1 is LNHDA and CDR2 SQIVND (reference sequence). The CDR3 runs 14 residues. The CDR3 sequence is CASSIRRPDTEAFF. CDR3 DNA: TGTGCCAGTAGTATCCGGAGACCGGACACTGAAGCTTTCTTT.

The chain links TRBV9 to TRBJ2-2; D is undetermined. V lost 1 base and J 1 base, leaving 5 bases between the germline ends. Per the germline V gene, CDR1 is SGDLS and CDR2 is YYNGEE. This CDR3 is built from 14 residues. CDR3 DNA sequence: TGTGCCAGCAGCGTACAGGTGAACACCGGGGAGCTGTTTTTT. This encodes CASSVQVNTGELFF.

The chain recombines TRBV28 with TRBJ1-5; the match to TRBD1 covers 7 bases. CDR3 length equals 15 residues. The germline CDR1 and CDR2 sequences are MDHEN and SYDVKM. J lost 3 bases, V lost 3 bases, and 5 bases had no gene match. CDR3 in amino acids: CASSFGDRVNQPQHF. The CDR3, as DNA: TGTGCCAGCAGTTTTGGCGACAGGGTCAATCAGCCCCAGCATTTT.